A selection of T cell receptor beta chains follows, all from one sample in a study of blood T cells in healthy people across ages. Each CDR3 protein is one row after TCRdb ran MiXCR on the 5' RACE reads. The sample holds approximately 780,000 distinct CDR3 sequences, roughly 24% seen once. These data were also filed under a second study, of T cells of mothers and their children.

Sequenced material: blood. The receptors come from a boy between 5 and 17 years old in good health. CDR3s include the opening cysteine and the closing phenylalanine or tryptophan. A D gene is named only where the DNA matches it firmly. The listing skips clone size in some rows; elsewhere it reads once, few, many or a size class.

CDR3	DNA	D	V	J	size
CASSEVDRGMTEAFF	TGTGCCAGCAGTGAAGTCGACAGGGGGATGACTGAAGCTTTCTTT	TRBD1	TRBV2	TRBJ1-1	-
CASSAPDREYEQYF	TGCGCCAGCAGCGCACCGGATCGGGAATACGAGCAGTACTTC	-	TRBV5-1	TRBJ2-7	many
CAWDRGLAGGNEQFF	TGTGCCTGGGACCGGGGGCTAGCGGGGGGTAATGAGCAGTTCTTC	TRBD2	TRBV30	TRBJ2-1	-
CASSFRTQETQYF	TGTGCCAGCAGTTTTAGGACCCAAGAGACCCAGTACTTC	-	TRBV12-3/TRBV12-4	TRBJ2-5	-
CASSLSSRQETQYF	TGTGCCAGCAGCTTAAGTAGCAGGCAGGAGACCCAGTACTTC	-	TRBV13	TRBJ2-5	-
CASSFSVGGAYEQYF	TGTGCCAGCAGTTTTTCTGTCGGGGGGGCTTACGAGCAGTACTTC	TRBD2	TRBV12-3/TRBV12-4	TRBJ2-7	few
CASSSPLEYQETQYF	TGTGCCAGCAGCTCCCCCCTTGAGTACCAAGAGACCCAGTACTTC	-	TRBV6-5	TRBJ2-5	-
CASSRRDRERIAKNIQYF	TGTGCCAGCAGTCGCCGGGACAGGGAAAGGATAGCCAAAAACATTCAGTACTTC	TRBD1	TRBV6-2/TRBV6-3	TRBJ2-4	-
CASSQPTGTSINIQYF	TGCGCCAGCAGCCAACCAACCGGGACTAGTATAAACATTCAGTACTTC	TRBD2	TRBV4-1	TRBJ2-4	-
CASSRLAVSTDTQYF	TGTGCCAGCTCCCGACTAGCGGTGAGCACAGATACGCAGTATTTT	TRBD2	TRBV18	TRBJ2-3	many
CASSQGLQNTGELFF	TGCGCCAGCAGCCAAGGGCTACAAAACACCGGGGAGCTGTTTTTT	-	TRBV4-1	TRBJ2-2	-
CASSEARAIQETQYF	TGTGCCAGCAGTGAAGCCAGGGCAATACAAGAGACCCAGTACTTC	-	TRBV2	TRBJ2-5	-
CSAGPNRDEQYF	TGCAGTGCTGGCCCGAACAGGGACGAGCAGTACTTC	-	TRBV20-1	TRBJ2-7	-
CASGQVLPTVGYGYTF	TGTGCCAGCGGGCAGGTCCTACCCACAGTCGGTTATGGCTACACCTTC	-	TRBV7-9	TRBJ1-2	few
CASRAGTSGFDTQYF	TGTGCCAGCAGAGCAGGGACTAGTGGCTTCGATACGCAGTATTTT	TRBD2	TRBV11-2	TRBJ2-3	once